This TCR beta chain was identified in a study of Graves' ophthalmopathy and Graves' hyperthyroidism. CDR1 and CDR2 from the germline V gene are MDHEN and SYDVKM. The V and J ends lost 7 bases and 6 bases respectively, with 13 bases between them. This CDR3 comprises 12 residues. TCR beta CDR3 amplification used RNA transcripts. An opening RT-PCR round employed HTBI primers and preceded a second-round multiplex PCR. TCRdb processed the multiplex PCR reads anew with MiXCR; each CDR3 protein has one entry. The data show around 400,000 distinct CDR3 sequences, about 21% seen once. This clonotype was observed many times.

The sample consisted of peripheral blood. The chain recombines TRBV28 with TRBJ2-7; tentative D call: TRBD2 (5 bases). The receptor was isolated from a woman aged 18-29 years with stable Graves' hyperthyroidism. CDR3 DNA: TGTGCCAGCAATCGGAGAGAGGGCGAGCAGTACTTC. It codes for CASNRREGEQYF.